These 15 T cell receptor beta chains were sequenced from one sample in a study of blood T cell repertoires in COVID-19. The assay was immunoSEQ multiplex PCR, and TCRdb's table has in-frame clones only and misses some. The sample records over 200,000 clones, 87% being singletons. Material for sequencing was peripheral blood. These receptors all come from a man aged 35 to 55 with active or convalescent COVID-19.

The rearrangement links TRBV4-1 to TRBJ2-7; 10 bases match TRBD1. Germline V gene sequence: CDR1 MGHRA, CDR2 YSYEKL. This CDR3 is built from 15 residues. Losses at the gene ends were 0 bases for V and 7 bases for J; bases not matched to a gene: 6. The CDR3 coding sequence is TGCGCCAGCAGCCAAGACGACAGGGGGCGGTGGGAGCAGTACTTC. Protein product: CASSQDDRGRWEQYF.

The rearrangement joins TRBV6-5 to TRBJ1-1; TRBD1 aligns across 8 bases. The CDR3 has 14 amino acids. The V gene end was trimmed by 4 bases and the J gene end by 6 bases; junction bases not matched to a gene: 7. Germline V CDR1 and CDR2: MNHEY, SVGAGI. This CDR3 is CASSSHQGAAEAFF. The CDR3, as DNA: TGTGCCAGCAGTTCCCATCAGGGGGCGGCTGAAGCTTTCTTT.

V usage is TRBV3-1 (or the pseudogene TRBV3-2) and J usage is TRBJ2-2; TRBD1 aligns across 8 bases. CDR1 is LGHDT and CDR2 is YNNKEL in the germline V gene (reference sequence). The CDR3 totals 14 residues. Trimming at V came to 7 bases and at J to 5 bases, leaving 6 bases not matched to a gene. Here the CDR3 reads CASKTGVGTGELFF. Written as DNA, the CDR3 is TGTGCCAGCAAGACAGGGGTTGGTACCGGGGAGCTGTTTTTT.

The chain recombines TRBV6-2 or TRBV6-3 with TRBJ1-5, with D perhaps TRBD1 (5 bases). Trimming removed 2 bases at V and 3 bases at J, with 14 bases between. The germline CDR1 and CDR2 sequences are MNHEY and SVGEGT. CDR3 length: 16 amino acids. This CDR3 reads CASSYGQGGNNQPQHF. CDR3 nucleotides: TGTGCCAGCAGTTACGGACAAGGCGGCAACAATCAGCCCCAGCATTTT.

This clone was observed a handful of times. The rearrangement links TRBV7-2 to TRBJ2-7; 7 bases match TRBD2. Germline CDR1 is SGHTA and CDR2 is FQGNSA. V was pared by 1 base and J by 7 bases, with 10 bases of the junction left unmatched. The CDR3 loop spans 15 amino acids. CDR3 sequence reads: CASSLDQLMGGEQYF. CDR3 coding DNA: TGTGCCAGCAGCTTAGACCAACTGATGGGGGGGGAGCAGTACTTC.

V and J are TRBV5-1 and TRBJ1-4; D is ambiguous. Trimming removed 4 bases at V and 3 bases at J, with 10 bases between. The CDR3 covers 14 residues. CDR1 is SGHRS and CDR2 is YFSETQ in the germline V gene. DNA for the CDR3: TGCGCCAGCAGCCGACAAGCCTCTAATGAAAAACTGTTTTTT. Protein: CASSRQASNEKLFF.

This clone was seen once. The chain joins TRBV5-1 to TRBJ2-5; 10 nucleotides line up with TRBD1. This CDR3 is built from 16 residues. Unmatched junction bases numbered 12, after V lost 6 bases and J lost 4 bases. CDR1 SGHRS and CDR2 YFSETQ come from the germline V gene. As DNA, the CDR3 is TGCGCCAGCACCCGCCAGGGACAGGGGTATAGAGAGACCCAGTACTTC. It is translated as CASTRQGQGYRETQYF.

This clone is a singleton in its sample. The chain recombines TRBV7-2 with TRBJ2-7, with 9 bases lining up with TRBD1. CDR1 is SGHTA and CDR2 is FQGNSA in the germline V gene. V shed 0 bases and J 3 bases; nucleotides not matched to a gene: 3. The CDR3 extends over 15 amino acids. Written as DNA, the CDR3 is TGTGCCAGCAGCTTAGCTCCGGGACAGGGCTACGAGCAGTACTTC. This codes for CASSLAPGQGYEQYF.

The CDR3 DNA sequence: TGTGCCATCAGTGAGCAGCGACTCGAGCGGACTGAAGCTTTCTTT. It specifies CAISEQRLERTEAFF. This chain joins TRBV10-3 and TRBJ1-1; no clear D gene. Trimming removed 2 bases at V and 5 bases at J, with 15 bases between. The CDR3 has 15 amino acids. CDR1 is ENHRY, CDR2 SYGVKD, per germline.

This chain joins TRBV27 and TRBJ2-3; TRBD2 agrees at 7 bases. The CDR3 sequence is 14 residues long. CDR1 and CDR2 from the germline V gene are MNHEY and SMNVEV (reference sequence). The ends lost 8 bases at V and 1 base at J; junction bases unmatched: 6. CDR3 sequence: CASGEGRGTDTQYF. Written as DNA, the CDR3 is TGTGCCAGCGGAGAGGGGAGGGGCACAGATACGCAGTATTTT.

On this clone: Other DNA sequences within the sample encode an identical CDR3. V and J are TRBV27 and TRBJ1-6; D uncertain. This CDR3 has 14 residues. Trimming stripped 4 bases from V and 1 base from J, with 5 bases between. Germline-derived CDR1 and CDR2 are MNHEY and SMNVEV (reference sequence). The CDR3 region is CASSYSSYNSPLHF. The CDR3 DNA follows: TGTGCCAGCAGTTATAGTTCCTATAATTCACCCCTCCACTTT.

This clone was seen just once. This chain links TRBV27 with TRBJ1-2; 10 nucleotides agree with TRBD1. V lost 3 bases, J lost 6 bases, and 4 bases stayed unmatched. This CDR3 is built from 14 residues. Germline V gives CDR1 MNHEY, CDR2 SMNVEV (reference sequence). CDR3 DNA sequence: TGTGCCAGCAGTTTCCGGACAGGGGGAGATGGCTACACCTTC. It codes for CASSFRTGGDGYTF.

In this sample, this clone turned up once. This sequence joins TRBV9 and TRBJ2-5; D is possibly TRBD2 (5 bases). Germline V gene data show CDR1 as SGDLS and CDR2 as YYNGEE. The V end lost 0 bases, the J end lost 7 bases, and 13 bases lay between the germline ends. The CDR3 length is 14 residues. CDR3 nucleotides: TGTGCCAGCAGCGTAGGACCGGACTCCCTGACCCAGTACTTC. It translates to CASSVGPDSLTQYF.

In DNA form, the CDR3 reads TGTGCCAGCAGCTCACGGACAGGGAGTGCTGGAGATACGCAGTATTTT. This sequence encodes CASSSRTGSAGDTQYF. The V call is TRBV5-5, the J call TRBJ2-3, with 8 bases that match TRBD1. V lost 3 bases to trimming and J lost 5 bases; unmatched junction nucleotides: 11. Germline V gene sequence: CDR1 SGHKS, CDR2 YYEKEE (reference sequence). The CDR3 extends over 16 amino acids.

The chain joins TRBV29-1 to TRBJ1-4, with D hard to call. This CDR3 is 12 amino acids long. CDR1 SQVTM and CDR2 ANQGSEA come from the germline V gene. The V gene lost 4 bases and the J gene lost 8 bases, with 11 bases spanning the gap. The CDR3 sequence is CSVGLDGEKLFF. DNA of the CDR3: TGCAGCGTTGGCCTAGACGGGGAAAAACTGTTTTTT.